This T cell receptor (beta chain) originates from a study of regulatory T cells in long-lasting Graves disease. Findings and caveats of the study: Newly diagnosed Graves' patients exceeded persistent ones in TCR diversity.

Arm-PCR with iRepertoire HTBI primers amplified the CDR3 regions for these TCR beta libraries. TCRdb independently ran MiXCR on the multiplex PCR reads; one entry per CDR3 protein. The sample has approximately 470,000 distinct CDR3 sequences; around 15% are singletons. This clonotype has more than one count but fewer than ten. Its antigen remains unknown. The CDR3 has 18 amino acids. V was pared by 3 bases and J by 0 bases, with 20 bases between. The germline CDR1 and CDR2 sequences are MGHRA and YSYEKL. Time point reported: newly diagnosed GD, antithyroid drugs for less than 3 months. From PBMCs, RNA was extracted and then used to make the TCR library. The same specimen was also included in a second study, on T cells in Graves' hyperthyroidism and ophthalmopathy. According to that study: Absence of ophthalmopathy progression within 18 months defined stable Graves' hyperthyroidism. The TCR CDR3 first-round RT-PCR relied on the HTBI primer set.

The gene calls are TRBV4-1 and TRBJ1-1, with a weak D call TRBD1 (6 bases). The TCR sequence derives from a man aged 35-49 years with Graves disease. This specimen consisted of peripheral blood mononuclear cells (PBMCs), obtained at new diagnosis, from a patient treated with antithyroid drugs. CDR3 residues: CASSQDHTLRTVNTEAFF. Written as DNA, the CDR3 is TGCGCCAGCAGCCAGGACCACACCCTAAGGACAGTGAACACTGAAGCTTTCTTT.